Each of the 25 T cell receptor beta chains below was sequenced from the same sample in a study of OX40 agonist ivuxolimab in advanced cancers. Sequencing used immunoSEQ multiplex PCR; TCRdb keeps in-frame clones, though not all of them. The table includes about 70,000 clones, 75% to 90% detected once. The sample consisted of CD4+ or CD8+ T cells sorted from blood, taken in a trial of the OX40 agonist ivuxolimab. These receptors came from an adult with an advanced solid tumor such as melanoma, head and neck, liver or kidney cancer.

The V gene is TRBV7-9, the J gene TRBJ2-1, with 7 bases fitting TRBD2. The CDR3 sequence is 16 residues long. Germline V gene sequence: CDR1 SEHNR, CDR2 FQNEAQ (reference sequence). With V trimmed by 4 bases and J by 7 bases, 13 bases remained unmatched. Written as DNA, the CDR3 is TGTGCCAGCAGCTCCTCAGGAATGGCGGGAGATAATGAGCAGTTCTTC. Amino acid sequence: CASSSSGMAGDNEQFF.

The CDR3 spells CASSLNPGEGYEQYF. DNA of the CDR3: TGTGCCAGCAGTCTCAATCCCGGGGAAGGCTACGAGCAGTACTTC. The chain links TRBV7-9 to TRBJ2-7, with a possible D match to TRBD2 (5 bases). Germline assignment: CDR1 SEHNR and CDR2 FQNEAQ (reference sequence). V lost 6 bases, J lost 3 bases, and 18 bases lay in between. The CDR3 is 15 amino acids.

The chain links TRBV5-8 to TRBJ1-2, with D perhaps matching TRBD1 (6 bases). Germline V gives CDR1 SGHTS, CDR2 YDEGEE. Trimming took 0 bases from V and 9 from J, leaving 15 bases between them. The CDR3 sequence is 14 residues long. Written as DNA, the CDR3 is TGTGCCAGCAGCTTGGGGGCAGGGGTCTACCGCTACACCTTC. Translation: CASSLGAGVYRYTF. Filled out from reference TRBV5-8 and TRBJ1-2, the complete variable domain reads EAGVTQSPTHLIKTRGQQATLRCSPISGHTSVYWYQQALGLGLQFLLWYDEGEERNRGNFPPRFSGRQFPNYSSELNVNALELEDSALYLCASSLGAGVYRYTFGSGTRLTVV.

The chain uses TRBV6-5 and TRBJ1-6; a possible D gene is TRBD1 (6 bases). CDR3 length: 14 residues. Germline lookup yields CDR1 MNHEY and CDR2 SVGAGI. V gave up 3 bases and J gave up 10 bases, with 13 bases separating them. The CDR3 loop reads CASSYYRVGSPLHF. The CDR3, as DNA: TGTGCCAGCAGTTATTACAGGGTGGGATCACCCCTCCACTTT.

This clone came up once. The chain has TRBV19 and TRBJ2-3; D gene unclear. The CDR3 totals 13 residues. V lost 10 bases to trimming and J lost 2 bases, with 13 bases between them. Germline V gives CDR1 LNHDA, CDR2 SQIVND (reference sequence). In DNA form, the CDR3 reads TGTGCCACAACAAAGGAGAACACAGATACGCAGTATTTT. Its protein is CATTKENTDTQYF.

The CDR3 here is CASSAPGGREETQYF. The CDR3 nucleotides are TGTGCCAGTAGTGCCCCGGGGGGGCGGGAGGAGACCCAGTACTTC. The chain couples TRBV19 to TRBJ2-5; 8 bases match TRBD2. This CDR3 is built from 15 residues. Trimming took 5 bases from V and 5 from J; bases not matched to a gene: 10. From germline, CDR1 is LNHDA and CDR2 SQIVND (reference sequence).

The chain couples TRBV27 to TRBJ2-5; 11 bases line up with TRBD2. The CDR3 has 18 amino acids. After removal of 0 bases from V and 1 base from J, the junction contained 7 bases not matched to a gene. Germline V gives CDR1 MNHEY, CDR2 SMNVEV (reference sequence). The CDR3 DNA follows: TGTGCCAGCAGTTTATCCAGACTAGCGGGGAGACCCCAAGAGACCCAGTACTTC. It codes for CASSLSRLAGRPQETQYF.

With regard to this clone: Sequence at one end of the junction differs from germline and may be a read error. The chain joins TRBV5-8 to TRBJ2-2; 10 nucleotides align to TRBD1. CDR3 size: 16 residues. Germline V gene lookup returns CDR1 SGHTS and CDR2 YDEGEE. Here the CDR3 reads CASTPNGQGGSGKLFF. The CDR3 nucleotides read TGTGCCAGCACCCCGAATGGACAGGGGGGATCCGGGAAGCTGTTTTTT.

The CDR3 DNA sequence: TGTGCCAGCAGCCCGGTTTGGGAGACCCAGTACTTC. Translated, it gives CASSPVWETQYF. The chain recombines TRBV7-2 with TRBJ2-5, with D unclear. The germline V and J ends were trimmed by 5 bases and 5 bases, with 9 bases remaining between them. The germline V gene has CDR1 SGHTA and CDR2 FQGNSA. The CDR3 length is 12 residues.

This clone was observed a handful of times. V is TRBV10-3 and J is TRBJ2-7, with D uncertain. Germline CDR1 ENHRY, CDR2 SYGVKD. The CDR3 contains 16 residues. Trimming removed 0 bases from V and 2 bases from J, with 14 bases in between. The CDR3 region has the DNA TGTGCCATCAGTGAGTCGACATGGGCTGTAGCCTACGAGCAGTACTTC. This sequence encodes CAISESTWAVAYEQYF.

This clone was picked up one time. The V call is TRBV10-2, the J call TRBJ1-1; possible D gene TRBD1, 5 bases. Per germline, CDR1 WSHSY and CDR2 SAAADI. Trimming removed 7 bases at V and 3 bases at J, with 15 bases between. The CDR3 is 14 residues long. The CDR3 is CASNRTPRDTEAFF. Written as DNA, the CDR3 is TGCGCCAGCAATAGGACACCCCGGGACACTGAAGCTTTCTTT.

The chain combines TRBV6-5 with TRBJ1-2, with D possibly being TRBD1 (5 bases). The CDR3 runs to 12 residues. V shed 3 bases and J shed 6 bases, with 8 bases lying between them. Germline V gene lookup returns CDR1 MNHEY and CDR2 SVGAGI. The CDR3: CASSYPGHGYTF. The CDR3 nucleotides read TGTGCCAGCAGTTATCCAGGGCATGGCTACACCTTC.

The rearrangement links TRBV6-5 to TRBJ1-5; TRBD1 is a possible D gene (6 bases). The CDR3 runs to 15 residues. V lost 0 bases and J 7 bases, leaving 13 bases between the germline ends. Germline CDR1 is MNHEY and CDR2 is SVGAGI. The CDR3 DNA sequence: TGTGCCAGCAGTTACTCTGTGGGGGGCGGGCAGCCCCAGCATTTT. Encoded protein: CASSYSVGGGQPQHF.

This chain uses TRBV11-1 with TRBJ1-1, with TRBD1 matching over 7 bases. Germline CDR1 is SGHAT and CDR2 is FQDESV (reference sequence). This CDR3 comprises 15 residues. The ends lost 3 bases at V and 0 bases at J; junction bases unmatched: 4. CDR3 bases: TGTGCCAGCAGCTTGTTGGGACAGCTGAACACTGAAGCTTTCTTT. It specifies CASSLLGQLNTEAFF.

The rearrangement joins TRBV7-3 to TRBJ2-1; possibly TRBD1 for D (5 bases). The CDR3 sequence is 13 residues long. Germline V CDR1 and CDR2: SGHTA, FQGTGA. V lost 5 bases, J lost 9 bases, and 14 bases lay in between. The CDR3 DNA sequence: TGTGCCAGCAGCGCCATAGGGGCAGGTGAGCAGTTCTTC. Residues: CASSAIGAGEQFF.

V is TRBV18 and J is TRBJ2-7, with TRBD2 matching over 10 bases. There are 15 residues in the CDR3. Germline CDR1 is KGHSH and CDR2 is LQKENI. With 2 bases clipped from V and 9 bases from J, the junction kept 10 bases outside the gene matches. DNA of the CDR3: TGTGCCAGCTCACCAGCAGGGCTAGCGGGAGCGGGGCAGTACTTC. Amino acids: CASSPAGLAGAGQYF.

There are a few counts of this clone. This sequence joins TRBV18 and TRBJ2-3; 7 bases are shared with TRBD1. V gave up 3 bases and J gave up 0 bases; unmatched junction bases: 3. The germline gives CDR1 KGHSH, CDR2 LQKENI. The CDR3 covers 15 residues. CDR3 sequence: CASSPETGSTDTQYF. The DNA of the CDR3 is TGTGCCAGCTCACCCGAGACAGGGAGCACAGATACGCAGTATTTT. The full variable domain, with the rest looked up from reference TRBV18 and TRBJ2-3, is NAGVMQNPRHLVRRRGQEARLRCSPMKGHSHVYWYRQLPEEGLKFMVYLQKENIIDESGMPKERFSAEFPKEGPSILRIQQVVRGDSAAYFCASSPETGSTDTQYFGPGTRLTVL.

V is TRBV6-6 and J is TRBJ1-2, with D unclear. The germline V and J ends were trimmed by 6 bases and 5 bases, with 7 bases remaining between them. The CDR3 contains 11 residues. Germline V lookup: CDR1 MNHNY, CDR2 SVGAGI (reference sequence). CDR3 in amino acids: CASSPLYGYTF. For the CDR3, the DNA is TGTGCCAGCAGCCCACTATATGGCTACACCTTC.

J is TRBJ2-3 and V is TRBV6-5; D uncertain. Germline V CDR1 and CDR2: MNHEY, SVGAGI. The CDR3 is 13 amino acids. V gave up 7 bases and J gave up 2 bases, with 10 bases separating them. As DNA, the CDR3 is TGTGCCAGCAAGAGGATCGCCACAGATACGCAGTATTTT. This codes for CASKRIATDTQYF.

The gene calls are TRBV19 and TRBJ2-7, with 10 bases lining up with TRBD2. The length of the CDR3 is 15 residues. Germline V gene data show CDR1 as LNHDA and CDR2 as SQIVND (reference sequence). The ends lost 4 bases at V and 4 bases at J; junction bases unmatched: 7. CDR3 coding DNA: TGTGCCAGTAGTACACGAAGCGGGGGGGCGTACGAGCAGTACTTC. Protein: CASSTRSGGAYEQYF.

The rearrangement joins TRBV10-3 to TRBJ2-7; D is tentatively TRBD1 or TRBD2 (6 bases each). This CDR3 region has 15 residues. The germline V gene encodes CDR1 ENHRY and CDR2 SYGVKD. V was cut by 6 bases and J by 3 bases, with 18 bases left in between. The chain's CDR3 is CAISPGGAGSYEQYF. The CDR3 DNA reads TGTGCCATCAGCCCCGGGGGCGCGGGGAGCTACGAGCAGTACTTC.

This chain uses TRBV6-1 with TRBJ2-1; unclear D gene. The CDR3 runs to 12 residues. V lost 2 bases and J lost 4, with 3 bases in between. Looked up from germline, CDR1 is MNHNS and CDR2 is SASEGT. CDR3 coding DNA: TGTGCCAGCAGTGAAACGTACAATGAGCAGTTCTTC. This gives the protein CASSETYNEQFF.

This clone was seen only once. This rearrangement joins TRBV2 to TRBJ1-1, with D unresolved. The length of the CDR3 is 12 residues. Trimming pared 6 bases from V and 1 base from J, leaving 6 bases between. In germline, CDR1 is SNHLY, CDR2 FYNNEI. This CDR3 reads CASRRKNTEAFF. In DNA form, the CDR3 reads TGTGCCAGCAGGAGGAAGAACACTGAAGCTTTCTTT.

The J gene is TRBJ2-7, the V gene TRBV6-5; no clear D gene. The germline V gene encodes CDR1 MNHEY and CDR2 SVGAGI. Trimming stripped 8 bases from V and 4 bases from J, with 21 bases between. This CDR3 has 15 amino acids. The chain's CDR3 is CASSLKGPAGYEQYF. For the CDR3, the DNA is TGTGCCAGCTCATTAAAGGGCCCCGCCGGATACGAGCAGTACTTC.

The chain carries TRBV19 and TRBJ2-4; TRBD2 matches at 8 bases. CDR1 is LNHDA and CDR2 is SQIVND in the germline V gene (reference sequence). The CDR3 spans 17 residues. The V segment lost 4 bases and the J segment 1 base; nucleotides outside the gene matches: 9. The CDR3 is CASSKSRGDAAKNIQYF. The DNA of the CDR3 is TGTGCCAGTAGTAAATCGCGGGGGGATGCGGCCAAAAACATTCAGTACTTC.